The 26 T cell receptor beta chains listed next were all sequenced from one sample in a study of shared clonotypes between healthy human individuals. The data were produced by immunoSEQ multiplex PCR, yet TCRdb's version contains in-frame clones alone and is incomplete. The table includes 400,000 to 600,000 clones, 60% to 80% detected once. Sequencing used PBMCs. These receptors were collected from a middle-aged woman in good health. Some clones in this sample may be carry-over from other donors' samples.

The chain has TRBV11-3 and TRBJ2-2; 9 nucleotides align to TRBD2. CDR3 length equals 13 residues. CDR1 and CDR2 (germline): SGHNT, YENEEA. V gave up 5 bases and J gave up 7 bases; unmatched junction bases: 2. DNA for the CDR3: TGTGCCAGCAGCCTGACTAGCGGCGGGGAGCTGTTTTTT. This codes for CASSLTSGGELFF.

The chain employs TRBV21-1 and TRBJ2-5; the D segment call TRBD2 is taken from the table without a DNA check. TRBV21-1 is marked as a pseudogene. The CDR3 is 15 amino acids. The CDR3 sequence: CATPRRGAGQETQYF. The CDR3 DNA follows: TGTGCCACGCCTCGTAGGGGCGCGGGGCAAGAGACCCAGTACTTC.

The chain is built from TRBV7-9 and TRBJ2-1, with 8 bases identical to TRBD1. Losses at the gene ends were 1 base for V and 6 bases for J; bases not matched to a gene: 11. Germline CDR1 SEHNR, CDR2 FQNEAQ (reference sequence). This CDR3 has 17 amino acids. CDR3 in amino acids: CASSLVGDRRGPNEQFF. Written as DNA, the CDR3 is TGTGCCAGCAGCTTAGTCGGGGACAGGCGGGGCCCCAATGAGCAGTTCTTC.

The chain recombines TRBV18 with TRBJ1-5, with a possible D match to TRBD1 (6 bases). Germline lookup yields CDR1 KGHSH and CDR2 LQKENI. The CDR3 length is 14 residues. V was cut by 0 bases and J by 9 bases, with 12 bases left in between. CDR3 sequence (DNA): TGTGCCAGCTCACCACCGGGACAAGATTCGCCCCAGCATTTT. It yields the protein CASSPPGQDSPQHF.

CDR3 sequence (DNA): TGTGCCAGCAGCCCCACTAGCGGGAGTATCGGCACAGATACGCAGTATTTT. It translates to CASSPTSGSIGTDTQYF. V is TRBV2 and J is TRBJ2-3; 11 bases align to TRBD2. J gave up 1 base and V 6 bases, and 9 bases lay outside the gene matches. CDR3 length equals 17 residues. Germline CDR1 and CDR2: SNHLY and FYNNEI.

This clone was seen once. The chain couples TRBV7-8 to TRBJ2-5; D gene unclear. Trimming cost V 1 base and J 1 base, with 7 bases left between them. CDR1 is SGHVS, CDR2 FQNEAQ, per germline. This CDR3 has 14 residues. The CDR3 DNA reads as TGTGCCAGCAGCTTAGGAGGCCCCCAAGAGACCCAGTACTTC. It yields the protein CASSLGGPQETQYF.

The chain is built from TRBV18 and TRBJ1-1, with a weak D call TRBD1 (6 bases). The V end was cut by 6 bases, the J end by 4 bases, with 12 bases between. CDR3 length: 13 amino acids. CDR1 and CDR2 from the germline V gene are KGHSH and LQKENI. The CDR3 protein is CASSDTQGTEAFF. The CDR3 DNA is TGTGCCAGCTCCGATACACAGGGCACTGAAGCTTTCTTT.

This chain links TRBV7-8 with TRBJ1-4; possibly TRBD1 for D (6 bases). Germline V gene data show CDR1 as SGHVS and CDR2 as FQNEAQ. This CDR3 spans 14 amino acids. Trimming removed 3 bases at V and 8 bases at J, with 13 bases between. The CDR3 is CASSFGDISEKLFF. The CDR3 nucleotides read TGTGCCAGCAGCTTTGGGGACATAAGCGAAAAACTGTTTTTT.

The rearrangement links TRBV11-2 to TRBJ1-2, with D uncertain. This CDR3 region has 15 residues. Germline V gene sequence: CDR1 SGHAT, CDR2 FQNNGV. V gave up 5 bases and J gave up 4 bases, with 17 bases separating them. CDR3 sequence (DNA): TGTGCCAGCAGCCTAGGAGGCACCCGAGGCTATGGCTACACCTTC. Translated, it gives CASSLGGTRGYGYTF.

The rearrangement joins TRBV9 to TRBJ1-4; D not certain. Germline CDR1 reads SGDLS; CDR2 reads YYNGEE. The V and J ends lost 3 bases and 7 bases respectively, with 13 bases between them. This CDR3 region has 14 residues. CDR3 nucleotide sequence: TGTGCCAGCAGCGCCTACATCGGGAGTGAAAAACTGTTTTTT. This translates into CASSAYIGSEKLFF.

This clone has just a few counts. The chain employs TRBV7-9 and TRBJ1-1, with TRBD1 as a possible D gene (5 bases). The CDR3 totals 13 residues. V shed 11 bases and J shed 4 bases, with 17 bases lying between them. Germline CDR1 SEHNR, CDR2 FQNEAQ (reference sequence). The CDR3 DNA sequence: TGTGCCGGTCAACGGCCAGGGTTCACTGAAGCTTTCTTT. It codes for CAGQRPGFTEAFF.

The genes are TRBV29-1 and TRBJ1-2; the D gene is possibly TRBD1 (6 bases). CDR1 and CDR2 (germline): SQVTM, ANQGSEA. Trimming removed 2 bases at V and 0 bases at J, with 16 bases between. There are 16 residues in the CDR3. The CDR3 bases are TGCAGCGTTGAACCCGGGACACTTCGCACTAACTATGGCTACACCTTC. Translating it yields CSVEPGTLRTNYGYTF.

The chain is built from TRBV5-1 and TRBJ2-2, with a tentative D call TRBD1 (5 bases). There are 15 residues in the CDR3. V lost 4 bases and J lost 1, with 11 bases in between. Per the germline V gene, CDR1 is SGHRS and CDR2 is YFSETQ. CDR3 region: CASSDHRRNTGELFF. In DNA form, the CDR3 reads TGCGCCAGCAGCGATCACAGGAGGAACACCGGGGAGCTGTTTTTT.

This rearrangement joins TRBV18 to TRBJ2-2; D may be TRBD2 (5 bases). V shed 3 bases and J shed 1 base, with 18 bases lying between them. Looked up from germline, CDR1 is KGHSH and CDR2 is LQKENI. CDR3 size: 18 residues. CDR3 region: CASSPGGYGGLNTGELFF. As DNA, the CDR3 is TGTGCCAGCTCACCTGGAGGTTATGGTGGCCTGAACACCGGGGAGCTGTTTTTT. Complete variable domain (other parts from reference TRBV18 and TRBJ2-2): NAGVMQNPRHLVRRRGQEARLRCSPMKGHSHVYWYRQLPEEGLKFMVYLQKENIIDESGMPKERFSAEFPKEGPSILRIQQVVRGDSAAYFCASSPGGYGGLNTGELFFGEGSRLTVL.

The chain is built from TRBV6-5 and TRBJ2-7; the match to TRBD2 covers 7 bases. Germline V CDR1 and CDR2: MNHEY, SVGAGI. The junction had 14 bases not matched to a gene; V was cut back by 6 bases and J by 6 bases. The CDR3 loop spans 15 amino acids. The CDR3 protein is CASSPFLGGRIEQYF. In DNA, the CDR3 is TGTGCCAGCAGCCCGTTTCTGGGGGGGAGGATCGAGCAGTACTTC.

The chain uses TRBV9 and TRBJ1-6; TRBD1 matches at 7 bases. Germline V gene sequence: CDR1 SGDLS, CDR2 YYNGEE. With 3 bases clipped from V and 7 bases from J, the junction kept 13 bases outside the gene matches. This CDR3 is built from 17 residues. CDR3 sequence (DNA): TGTGCCAGCAGCGCCTGGCCTTCCGGGACAGACAATTCACCCCTCCACTTT. This translates into CASSAWPSGTDNSPLHF.

The chain couples TRBV7-3 to TRBJ2-2; 8 nucleotides align to TRBD1. The germline V gene encodes CDR1 SGHTA and CDR2 FQGTGA. V shed 5 bases and J 6 bases; nucleotides not matched to a gene: 11. The CDR3 sequence is 16 residues long. As DNA, the CDR3 is TGTGCCAGCAGCCTCAGTGGGACAGGTCTCGCCGGGGAGCTGTTTTTT. Protein product: CASSLSGTGLAGELFF.

This chain uses TRBV30 with TRBJ2-7, with D perhaps matching TRBD1 or TRBD2 (6 bases each). CDR1 and CDR2 from the germline V gene are GTSNPN and SVGIG (reference sequence). V lost 5 bases to trimming and J lost 3 bases, with 17 bases between them. The CDR3 sequence is 14 residues long. CDR3 sequence: CAWGRRGGLYEQYF. Here the CDR3 DNA reads TGTGCCTGGGGCCGCCGAGGGGGGCTCTACGAGCAGTACTTC.

The V call is TRBV28, the J call TRBJ2-2; 12 nucleotides align to TRBD2. Unmatched junction bases numbered 6, after V lost 6 bases and J lost 7 bases. This CDR3 has 15 amino acids. CDR1 is MDHEN and CDR2 is SYDVKM in the germline V gene. CDR3 loop: CASRPSLAGGGELFF. The CDR3 region has the DNA TGTGCCAGCAGGCCATCACTAGCGGGAGGCGGGGAGCTGTTTTTT.

Only a few counts were recorded for this clone. The chain carries TRBV7-2 and TRBJ1-5; D ambiguous. The CDR3 is made up of 12 amino acids. The ends were cut back, 1 base at V and 9 bases at J, with 7 bases in the middle. CDR1 is SGHTA, CDR2 FQGNSA, per germline. CDR3 residues: CASSLDGVPQHF. CDR3 bases: TGTGCCAGCAGCTTAGATGGTGTGCCCCAGCATTTT. Using reference TRBV7-2 and TRBJ1-5 for the parts outside the CDR3, the full variable domain is GAGVSQSPSNKVTEKGKDVELRCDPISGHTALYWYRQSLGQGLEFLIYFQGNSAPDKSGLPSDRFSAERTGGSVSTLTIQRTQQEDSAVYLCASSLDGVPQHFGDGTRLSIL.

The rearrangement joins TRBV28 to TRBJ1-1; D gene uncertain. V lost 7 bases to trimming and J lost 6 bases, with 15 bases between them. The CDR3 is made up of 13 amino acids. Per germline, CDR1 MDHEN and CDR2 SYDVKM. The chain's CDR3 is CASTSPAIPEAFF. CDR3 coding DNA: TGTGCCAGCACCTCACCCGCCATCCCTGAAGCTTTCTTT.

J is TRBJ2-7 and V is TRBV19, with TRBD1 matching over 9 bases. Trimming removed 8 bases from V and 5 bases from J; junction bases left unmatched: 10. Germline CDR1 is LNHDA and CDR2 is SQIVND (reference sequence). The CDR3 extends over 14 amino acids. The CDR3 sequence is CASRRGTGWDEQYF. The CDR3 DNA sequence: TGTGCCAGTCGTCGAGGGACAGGGTGGGACGAGCAGTACTTC.

This sequence joins TRBV28 and TRBJ1-2; D not resolved. The germline V and J ends were trimmed by 4 bases and 5 bases, with 14 bases remaining between them. The germline gives CDR1 MDHEN, CDR2 SYDVKM. The CDR3 covers 14 residues. CDR3 DNA sequence: TGTGCCAGCAGTTCCTCCCCTGTGGCTTATGGCTACACCTTC. Protein sequence: CASSSSPVAYGYTF.

The rearrangement joins TRBV28 to TRBJ2-5, with D perhaps being TRBD1 or TRBD2 (6 bases each). V lost 6 bases, J lost 2 bases, and 16 bases lay in between. CDR3 length: 15 amino acids. Germline V gene sequence: CDR1 MDHEN, CDR2 SYDVKM. CDR3 residues: CASRPGDRPQETQYF. The DNA for the CDR3 is TGTGCCAGCAGACCGGGAGACAGGCCTCAAGAGACCCAGTACTTC.

This clone was seen a single time. This chain joins TRBV5-1 and TRBJ1-4, with TRBD1 identical over 8 bases. With V trimmed by 4 bases and J by 0 bases, 8 bases remained unmatched. This CDR3 contains 17 residues. CDR1 and CDR2 from the germline V gene are SGHRS and YFSETQ. DNA for the CDR3: TGCGCCAGCAGCATGGGGACAGGCGATGCAACTAATGAAAAACTGTTTTTT. Protein product: CASSMGTGDATNEKLFF. Full variable domain (missing parts from reference TRBV5-1 and TRBJ1-4): KAGVTQTPRYLIKTRGQQVTLSCSPISGHRSVSWYQQTPGQGLQFLFEYFSETQRNKGNFPGRFSGRQFSNSRSEMNVSTLELGDSALYLCASSMGTGDATNEKLFFGSGTQLSVL.

V and J are TRBV2 and TRBJ1-4; no definite D call. From germline, CDR1 is SNHLY and CDR2 FYNNEI. V lost 3 bases and J lost 6, with 8 bases in between. The CDR3 totals 13 residues. CDR3 region: CASSEWQDEKLFF. CDR3 sequence (DNA): TGTGCCAGCAGTGAGTGGCAGGATGAAAAACTGTTTTTT.